This T cell receptor (beta chain) originates from a study of T cells in Graves' hyperthyroidism and ophthalmopathy. Study-wide points: A 13 V-J model separated ophthalmopathy from stable hyperthyroidism. Most thyroid clonotypes expanded above 0.001 were also detected in blood.

This clonotype was found many times. Its antigen remains unidentified. Among ophthalmopathy patients, the Clinical Activity Score reached at least 3, the NOSPECS grade reached at least 4, and duration remained under 3 months. An approximately 9.8 ml volume of fresh peripheral blood provided the PBMCs. RNA transcripts gave rise to amplified TCR beta CDR3 regions. The TCR CDR3 first-round RT-PCR relied on the HTBI primer set. TCRdb passed the multiplex PCR reads through MiXCR, listing each CDR3 protein once. The table shows around 600,000 distinct CDR3 sequences, with about 15% occurring only once. This clonotype was sampled from a woman between 45 and 60 years old with Graves' ophthalmopathy. Sequencing was done on a sample of blood.

The DNA for the CDR3 is TGTGCCAGCAGTCCGACAGGGGGCCTTGAGTTCTTC. This codes for CASSPTGGLEFF. The chain joins TRBV5-6 to TRBJ2-1; 10 nucleotides match TRBD1. V shed 5 bases, J shed 14 bases, and the junction held 7 bases outside the gene matches. Per the germline V gene, CDR1 is SGHDT and CDR2 is YYEEEE. The CDR3 covers 12 residues.